Listed below are T cell receptor beta chains from one sample, sequenced in a study of vaccination effects on CD4 cells after COVID-19. These receptors are not linked to any known antigen. TCRdb's table, derived via immunoSEQ multiplex PCR, lists solely in-frame clones and lacks some. This sample has roughly 63,000 clones; under 90% occur once, and the top ten carry 12%. The starting material was CD4+ T cells from PBMCs cultured with SARS-CoV-2 spike peptides, obtained before COVID-19 vaccination. Receptors originate from a human donor who received a COVID-19 vaccine. Both conserved end residues are part of each CDR3. D genes are given only for firm matches. Only part of the rows carry a size: once, few, many, or a class if the clone is expanded.

abundance: .
j_gene: TRBJ1-3
v_gene: TRBV7-8
d_gene: .
CDR3aa: CASSLISGIGNTIYF
CDR3nt: TGTGCCAGCAGCTTAATCTCGGGAATTGGAAACACCATATATTTT

abundance: .
j_gene: TRBJ1-3
v_gene: TRBV5-1
d_gene: .
CDR3aa: CASSSSPSSGNTIYF
CDR3nt: TGCGCCAGCAGCTCTTCCCCGAGCTCTGGAAACACCATATATTTT

abundance: .
j_gene: TRBJ1-6
v_gene: TRBV19
d_gene: .
CDR3aa: CASSIVVGGTKNSPLHF
CDR3nt: TGTGCCAGTAGTATAGTAGTAGGGGGAACGAAGAATTCACCCCTCCACTTT

abundance: few
j_gene: TRBJ1-5
v_gene: TRBV28
d_gene: .
CDR3aa: CASSLYNQPQHF
CDR3nt: TGTGCCAGCAGTTTATACAATCAGCCCCAGCATTTT

abundance: .
j_gene: TRBJ2-5
v_gene: TRBV9
d_gene: TRBD2
CDR3aa: CASSSGTSGGAAETQYF
CDR3nt: TGTGCCAGCAGCTCCGGGACTAGCGGGGGGGCGGCTGAGACCCAGTACTTC

abundance: .
j_gene: TRBJ2-1
v_gene: TRBV18
d_gene: .
CDR3aa: CASSLGTGDNEQFF
CDR3nt: TGTGCCAGCTCACTCGGGACTGGGGACAATGAGCAGTTCTTC

abundance: once
j_gene: TRBJ2-4
v_gene: TRBV24-1
d_gene: TRBD2
CDR3aa: CATSDPRGVGNIQYF
CDR3nt: TGTGCCACCAGTGACCCACGGGGGGTGGGAAACATTCAGTACTTC

abundance: .
j_gene: TRBJ2-4
v_gene: TRBV5-1
d_gene: TRBD2
CDR3aa: CASSLAGGAQSLYF
CDR3nt: TGCGCCAGCAGCTTGGCCGGGGGGGCGCAGAGTCTGTACTTC

abundance: few
j_gene: TRBJ1-2
v_gene: TRBV24-1
d_gene: .
CDR3aa: CATSDLDYGYTF
CDR3nt: TGTGCCACCAGTGATTTGGACTATGGCTACACCTTC

abundance: few
j_gene: TRBJ1-1
v_gene: TRBV18
d_gene: .
CDR3aa: CASSSDLNTEAFF
CDR3nt: TGTGCCAGCTCATCTGACTTGAACACTGAAGCTTTCTTT

abundance: .
j_gene: TRBJ1-5
v_gene: TRBV5-8
d_gene: .
CDR3aa: CASSPWGVESQPQHF
CDR3nt: TGTGCCAGCAGCCCCTGGGGGGTGGAGAGTCAGCCCCAGCATTTT

abundance: few
j_gene: TRBJ2-2
v_gene: TRBV20-1
d_gene: TRBD1
CDR3aa: CSASTGTGPTGELFF
CDR3nt: TGCAGTGCTAGTACCGGGACAGGGCCCACCGGGGAGCTGTTTTTT

abundance: .
j_gene: TRBJ2-3
v_gene: TRBV27
d_gene: .
CDR3aa: CASSIRQPPSTDTQYF
CDR3nt: TGTGCCAGCAGTATTCGACAGCCACCTAGCACAGATACGCAGTATTTT

abundance: .
j_gene: TRBJ1-6
v_gene: TRBV19
d_gene: .
CDR3aa: CASSRQSYNSPLHF
CDR3nt: TGTGCCAGTAGTCGACAGAGTTATAATTCACCCCTCCACTTT

abundance: .
j_gene: TRBJ1-2
v_gene: TRBV19
d_gene: .
CDR3aa: CASSRYYGYTF
CDR3nt: TGTGCCAGTAGCCGATACTATGGCTACACCTTC

abundance: .
j_gene: TRBJ2-5
v_gene: TRBV9
d_gene: .
CDR3aa: CASSPLGQETQYF
CDR3nt: TGTGCCAGCAGCCCTCTGGGCCAAGAGACCCAGTACTTC

abundance: .
j_gene: TRBJ2-3
v_gene: TRBV24-1
d_gene: .
CDR3aa: CATSDLGLTQYF
CDR3nt: TGTGCCACCAGTGATTTAGGTCTTACGCAGTATTTT

abundance: .
j_gene: TRBJ2-3
v_gene: TRBV10-3
d_gene: .
CDR3aa: CATARVTDTQYF
CDR3nt: TGTGCCACCGCCAGGGTCACAGATACGCAGTATTTT

abundance: .
j_gene: TRBJ2-3
v_gene: TRBV27
d_gene: .
CDR3aa: CASMKWGTTDTQYF
CDR3nt: TGTGCCAGCATGAAGTGGGGCACCACAGATACGCAGTATTTT

abundance: few
j_gene: TRBJ1-5
v_gene: TRBV12-5
d_gene: .
CDR3aa: CASGAGTYSNQPQHF
CDR3nt: TGTGCTAGTGGCGCCGGGACATATAGCAATCAGCCCCAGCATTTT

abundance: once
j_gene: TRBJ2-5
v_gene: TRBV5-1
d_gene: TRBD1
CDR3aa: CASSTRGTGGPQETQYF
CDR3nt: TGCGCCAGCAGCACTAGGGGGACAGGGGGCCCCCAAGAGACCCAGTACTTC

abundance: few
j_gene: TRBJ1-3
v_gene: TRBV7-2
d_gene: TRBD1
CDR3aa: CASSPQGPYSGNTIYF
CDR3nt: TGTGCCAGCAGCCCACAGGGGCCTTACTCTGGAAACACCATATATTTT

abundance: .
j_gene: TRBJ2-3
v_gene: TRBV14
d_gene: .
CDR3aa: CASSRRDGYSTDTQYF
CDR3nt: TGTGCCAGCAGCCGAAGGGACGGGTATAGCACAGATACGCAGTATTTT

abundance: .
j_gene: TRBJ2-5
v_gene: TRBV7-6
d_gene: TRBD2
CDR3aa: CASSLAGGGALETQYF
CDR3nt: TGTGCCAGCAGCTTAGCGGGCGGGGGGGCCTTGGAGACCCAGTACTTC

abundance: .
j_gene: TRBJ1-1
v_gene: TRBV24-1
d_gene: TRBD1
CDR3aa: CATSASAGGTEAFF
CDR3nt: TGTGCCACCAGTGCATCTGCAGGGGGCACTGAAGCTTTCTTT

abundance: .
j_gene: TRBJ1-3
v_gene: TRBV3-1/TRBV3-2
d_gene: .
CDR3aa: CASSRRTGSGNTIYF
CDR3nt: TGTGCCAGCAGCCGGCGGACGGGCTCTGGAAACACCATATATTTT

abundance: .
j_gene: TRBJ1-5
v_gene: TRBV24-1
d_gene: TRBD1
CDR3aa: CATSDNGQGGNQPQHF
CDR3nt: TGTGCCACCAGTGACAACGGACAGGGCGGCAATCAGCCCCAGCATTTT

abundance: .
j_gene: TRBJ2-5
v_gene: TRBV18
d_gene: .
CDR3aa: CASSPNSGLETQYF
CDR3nt: TGTGCCAGCTCACCTAATTCAGGGTTGGAGACCCAGTACTTC

abundance: once
j_gene: TRBJ2-3
v_gene: TRBV29-1
d_gene: .
CDR3aa: CSATVDSRDTQYF
CDR3nt: TGCAGCGCCACGGTGGACAGCCGAGATACGCAGTATTTT

abundance: .
j_gene: TRBJ1-3
v_gene: TRBV12-2
d_gene: .
CDR3aa: CASRRTGRRSGNTIYF
CDR3nt: TGTGCAAGTCGCCGGACAGGGAGGAGGTCTGGAAACACCATATATTTT

abundance: .
j_gene: TRBJ2-5
v_gene: TRBV9
d_gene: .
CDR3aa: CASSVRPGAQETQYF
CDR3nt: TGTGCCAGCAGCGTTCGTCCGGGTGCACAAGAGACCCAGTACTTC

abundance: .
j_gene: TRBJ2-5
v_gene: TRBV27
d_gene: .
CDR3aa: CASSLSILGQTQYF
CDR3nt: TGTGCCAGCAGTTTATCGATTTTAGGGCAGACCCAGTACTTC

abundance: .
j_gene: TRBJ1-1
v_gene: TRBV5-6
d_gene: .
CDR3aa: CASSRLYTEAFF
CDR3nt: TGTGCCAGCAGCCGACTTTACACTGAAGCTTTCTTT

abundance: .
j_gene: TRBJ2-2
v_gene: TRBV7-3
d_gene: .
CDR3aa: CASSLTGAPSNTGELFF
CDR3nt: TGTGCCAGCAGCTTAACGGGAGCACCTTCGAACACCGGGGAGCTGTTTTTT

abundance: .
j_gene: TRBJ2-5
v_gene: TRBV19
d_gene: .
CDR3aa: CASSVMGAQGETQYF
CDR3nt: TGTGCCAGTAGTGTCATGGGGGCGCAGGGAGAGACCCAGTACTTC